This T cell receptor (beta chain) was recovered during a study of cytomegalovirus exposure and HLA in healthy donors. Study conclusions and caveats: A classifier reportedly called cytomegalovirus status with high sensitivity and specificity. Previous analysis showed most TCR beta V segments were productive about 87% or about 30% of the time.

This clone was detected a few times. Its target is unknown. PCR amplification relied on 60 Vbeta primers (plus 13 Jbeta primers). The table came from immunoSEQ multiplex PCR; TCRdb's copy has only in-frame clones and leaves some out. Of about 170,000 clones listed, over 80% are singletons. Sequences were obtained from PBMCs. The TCR originated in a boy between 2 and 15 years old in good health and CMV-seronegative.

CDR3 sequence reads: CAWSEDRAHEQYF. CDR3 in DNA: TGTGCCTGGAGTGAGGACAGGGCGCACGAGCAGTACTTC. This rearrangement joins TRBV30 to TRBJ2-7; 8 nucleotides agree with TRBD1. CDR3 size: 13 residues. V was clipped by 1 base and J by 5 bases; unmatched bases: 4. CDR1 is GTSNPN and CDR2 is SVGIG in the germline V gene (reference sequence).